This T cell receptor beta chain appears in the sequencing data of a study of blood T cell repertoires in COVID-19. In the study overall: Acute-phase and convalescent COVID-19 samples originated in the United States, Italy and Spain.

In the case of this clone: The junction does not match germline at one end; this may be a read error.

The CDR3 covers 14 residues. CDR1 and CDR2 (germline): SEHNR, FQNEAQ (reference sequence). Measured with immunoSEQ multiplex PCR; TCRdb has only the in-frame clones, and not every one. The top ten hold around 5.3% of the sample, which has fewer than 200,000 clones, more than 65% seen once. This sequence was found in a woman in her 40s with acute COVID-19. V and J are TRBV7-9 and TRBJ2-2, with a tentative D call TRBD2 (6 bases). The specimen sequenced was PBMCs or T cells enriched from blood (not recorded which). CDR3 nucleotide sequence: TGTGCCAGCGTTACCGGGACTCGCGACGGGAAGCTGTTTTTT. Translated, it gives CASVTGTRDGKLFF. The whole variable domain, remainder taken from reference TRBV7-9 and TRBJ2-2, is DTGVSQNPRHKITKRGQNVTFRCDPISEHNRLYWYRQTLGQGPEFLTYFQNEAQLEKSRLLSDRFSAERPKGSFSTLEIQRTEQGDSAMYLCASVTGTRDGKLFFGEGSRLTVL.